This is a list of T cell receptor beta chains from one sample in a study of T cell responses to AZD1222 COVID-19 vaccine. The method was immunoSEQ multiplex PCR; TCRdb's version includes in-frame clones alone and lacks a portion of them. In the table there are 130,000 to 150,000 clones, approximately 92% of which are singletons. The input for sequencing was peripheral blood, taken on day 0 of AZD1222 vaccination. The origin of the receptors is an adult in good health. Both conserved end residues are part of each CDR3. D genes are given only for firm matches. Where a row states a size, it is once, few, many or the class of an expanded clone; other rows omit it.

TRBV7-2,once,TRBJ2-2,.,TGTGCCAGCAGCTTAGAGGTTGCGGTTACCGGGGAGCTGTTTTTT,CASSLEVAVTGELFF
TRBV2,.,TRBJ2-7,.,TGTGCCAGCAGTCAAGGGGGGTTCTACGAGCAGTACTTC,CASSQGGFYEQYF
TRBV5-1,.,TRBJ1-6,.,TGCGCCAGCAGCTTGGCGGACGAACCCTCACCCCTCCACTTT,CASSLADEPSPLHF
TRBV28,.,TRBJ1-6,.,TGTGCCAGCAGCAAGGCCACAGGGTCAAATTCACCCCTCCACTTT,CASSKATGSNSPLHF
TRBV15,.,TRBJ1-6,TRBD1,TGTGCCACCAGCACCCGATTATGGGGACAGGATAATTCACCCCTCCACTTT,CATSTRLWGQDNSPLHF
TRBV10-3,.,TRBJ1-6,TRBD1,TGTGCCATCGGGTCTGGAGGGGGCAATTCACCCCTCCACTTT,CAIGSGGGNSPLHF
TRBV5-1,.,TRBJ1-2,.,TGCGCAACACGGGCAGGGAGCTATGGCTACACCTTC,CATRAGSYGYTF
TRBV6-5,.,TRBJ1-5,.,TGTGCCAGCAGTTACCGGGTTACTCAGCCCCAGCATTTT,CASSYRVTQPQHF
TRBV9,few,TRBJ1-6,.,TGTGCCAGCAGCGTAGGAAGGGGAGGCAGGGGACTGCCCCTCCACTTT,CASSVGRGGRGLPLHF
TRBV14,.,TRBJ2-2,TRBD2,TGTGCCAGCAGCCAAGGACGGCGGGGGGCCTACACCGGGGAGCTGTTTTTT,CASSQGRRGAYTGELFF
TRBV27,.,TRBJ1-1,TRBD1,TGTGCCAGCAGTTTGGGGCCAGGGGGCGGCACTGAAGCTTTCTTT,CASSLGPGGGTEAFF
TRBV7-9,once,TRBJ2-1,.,TGTGCCAGCAGCTCCACAGGTGCCGGCCTTTCCTACAATGAGCAGTTCTTC,CASSSTGAGLSYNEQFF
TRBV5-1,.,TRBJ1-1,.,TGCGCCAGCAGCGTGGAGGGCTCCACTGAAGCTTTCTTT,CASSVEGSTEAFF
TRBV2,.,TRBJ1-6,.,TGTGCCAGCACTGACACAACCGCCGGTTCACCCCTCCACTTT,CASTDTTAGSPLHF
TRBV7-9,once,TRBJ1-1,.,TGTGCCAGCAGTTTTACAGGGTTTTGGGCTCTCCAGAACACTGAAGCTTTCTTT,CASSFTGFWALQNTEAFF
TRBV5-1,.,TRBJ2-7,.,TGCGCCAGCAGCTTGGGGATTCGAAGCGACCTCTACGAGCAGTACTTC,CASSLGIRSDLYEQYF
TRBV5-1,few,TRBJ2-7,.,TGCGCCAGCAATGCAGGGGATCGGATCCACTCTGGCTACGAGCAGTACTTC,CASNAGDRIHSGYEQYF
TRBV7-2,once,TRBJ1-4,.,TGTGCCAGCAGCTTAGTCTCCACCCAGGGGGAAAAACTGTTTTTT,CASSLVSTQGEKLFF
TRBV5-1,once,TRBJ2-7,.,TGCGCCAGCAGGTTAGACAGGACCCACGAGCAGTACTTC,CASRLDRTHEQYF
TRBV5-4,.,TRBJ2-7,.,TGTGCCAGCAGCTCTAATCGGGACGGAGGTGGCGAGCAGTACTTC,CASSSNRDGGGEQYF
TRBV24-1,.,TRBJ2-3,.,TGTGCCACCAGTGCCCTCCCCGGGACTCCAGAAGGCACAGATACGCAGTATTTT,CATSALPGTPEGTDTQYF
TRBV19,.,TRBJ1-1,.,TGTGCCAGTAGTACCGCCGGTGGAGCTGAAGCTTTCTTT,CASSTAGGAEAFF
TRBV6-6,.,TRBJ2-2,.,TGTGCCAGCATGGGCCGGAGCACCGGGGAGCTGTTTTTT,CASMGRSTGELFF
TRBV11-2,.,TRBJ1-1,.,TGTGCCAGCAGCTCCATCCGGGGCCGATCTGAAGCTTTCTTT,CASSSIRGRSEAFF
TRBV7-9,.,TRBJ1-1,TRBD1,TGTGCCAGCAGCGCCCGGACAGGGGTGAGGACTGAAGCTTTCTTT,CASSARTGVRTEAFF
TRBV5-1,.,TRBJ2-3,TRBD2,TGCGCCAGCAGCTCTGGACTAGCGGCCCCGGTGGATACGCAGTATTTT,CASSSGLAAPVDTQYF
TRBV18,.,TRBJ2-5,.,TGTGCCAGCTCACCACGGCCGGCTAATAACCCCCAAGAGACCCAGTACTTC,CASSPRPANNPQETQYF
TRBV27,.,TRBJ2-5,.,TGTGCCAGCAGACCTCTTGGATGGGAGACCCAGTACTTC,CASRPLGWETQYF
TRBV28,.,TRBJ2-7,.,TGTGCCAGTTCCGAGAAGGTATCCTACGAGCAGTACTTC,CASSEKVSYEQYF
TRBV3-1/TRBV3-2,few,TRBJ2-1,.,TGTGCCAGCAGCCTCGGGACTCATAGCTCCTACAATGAGCAGTTCTTC,CASSLGTHSSYNEQFF
TRBV18,.,TRBJ2-7,.,TGTGCCAGCTCACCTACTACACTAGTGACGGGCTACGAGCAGTACTTC,CASSPTTLVTGYEQYF
TRBV4-1,.,TRBJ2-7,.,TGCGCCAGCAGCCAAGAGCGGGGGCAGGGGTTCTACGAGCAGTACTTC,CASSQERGQGFYEQYF
TRBV6-5,.,TRBJ1-5,.,TGTGCCAGCAGTCCCGTTTCTAGCAATCAGCCCCAGCATTTT,CASSPVSSNQPQHF
TRBV10-3,.,TRBJ2-5,.,TGTGCCATCAGTTTACAGGGGGGAGGGAGAGAGACCCAGTACTTC,CAISLQGGGRETQYF
TRBV3-1/TRBV3-2,.,TRBJ2-7,.,TGTGCCAGCAGCCAAGGGAGTGGAGACGAGCAGTACTTC,CASSQGSGDEQYF
TRBV11-3,.,TRBJ2-2,TRBD1,TGTGCCAGCAGCTTGGGACAGTCCGGGGAGCTGTTTTTT,CASSLGQSGELFF
TRBV5-1,.,TRBJ2-5,.,TGCGCCAGTTCCTGGACACCTCAAGAGACCCAGTACTTC,CASSWTPQETQYF